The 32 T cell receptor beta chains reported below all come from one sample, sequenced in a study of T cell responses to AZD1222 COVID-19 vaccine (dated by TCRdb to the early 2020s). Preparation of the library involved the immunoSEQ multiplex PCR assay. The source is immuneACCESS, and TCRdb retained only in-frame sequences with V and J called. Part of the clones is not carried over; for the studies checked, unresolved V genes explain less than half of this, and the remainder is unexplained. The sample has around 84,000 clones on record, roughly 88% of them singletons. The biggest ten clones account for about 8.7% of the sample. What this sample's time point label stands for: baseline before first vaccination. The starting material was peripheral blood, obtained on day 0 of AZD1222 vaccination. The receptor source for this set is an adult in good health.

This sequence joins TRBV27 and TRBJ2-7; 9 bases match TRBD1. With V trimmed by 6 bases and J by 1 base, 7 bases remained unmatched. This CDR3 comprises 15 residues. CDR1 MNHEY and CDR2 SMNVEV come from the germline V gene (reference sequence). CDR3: CASSPRQGGSYEQYF. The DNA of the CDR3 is TGTGCCAGCAGCCCTAGACAGGGGGGTTCCTACGAGCAGTACTTC.

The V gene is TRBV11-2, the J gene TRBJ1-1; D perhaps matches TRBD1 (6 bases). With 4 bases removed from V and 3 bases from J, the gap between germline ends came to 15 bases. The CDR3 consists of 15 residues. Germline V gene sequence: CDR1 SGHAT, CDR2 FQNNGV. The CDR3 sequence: CASSSPRGAHTEAFF. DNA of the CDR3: TGTGCCAGCAGCTCCCCTAGGGGGGCGCACACTGAAGCTTTCTTT.

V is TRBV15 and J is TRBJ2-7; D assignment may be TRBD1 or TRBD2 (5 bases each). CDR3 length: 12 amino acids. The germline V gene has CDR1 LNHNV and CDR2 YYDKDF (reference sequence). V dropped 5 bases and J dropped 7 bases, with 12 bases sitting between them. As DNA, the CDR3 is TGTGCCACCAGCCCCTTGGGGGTTGAGCAGTACTTC. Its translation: CATSPLGVEQYF.

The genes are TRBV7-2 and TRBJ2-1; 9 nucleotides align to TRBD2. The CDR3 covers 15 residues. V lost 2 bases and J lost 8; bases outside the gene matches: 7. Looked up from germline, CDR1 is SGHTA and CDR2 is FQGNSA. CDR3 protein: CASSLSGLAGYEQFF. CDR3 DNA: TGTGCCAGCAGCTTATCAGGCCTAGCGGGATATGAGCAGTTCTTC.

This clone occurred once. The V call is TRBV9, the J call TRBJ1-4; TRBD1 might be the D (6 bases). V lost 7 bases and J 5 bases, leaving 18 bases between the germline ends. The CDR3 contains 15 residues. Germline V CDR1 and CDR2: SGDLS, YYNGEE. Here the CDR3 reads CASSEGVLANEKLFF. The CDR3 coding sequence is TGTGCCAGCTCAGAGGGGGTCCTCGCAAATGAAAAACTGTTTTTT.

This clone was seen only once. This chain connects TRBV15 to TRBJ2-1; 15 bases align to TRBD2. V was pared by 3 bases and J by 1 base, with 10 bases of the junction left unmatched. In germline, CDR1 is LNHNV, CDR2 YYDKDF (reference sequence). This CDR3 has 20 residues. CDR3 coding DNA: TGTGCCACCAGCAGGGGTCAACCGGGACTAGCGGGAGGTTCCTACAATGAGCAGTTCTTC. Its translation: CATSRGQPGLAGGSYNEQFF. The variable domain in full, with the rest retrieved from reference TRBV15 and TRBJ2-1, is DAMVIQNPRYQVTQFGKPVTLSCSQTLNHNVMYWYQQKSSQAPKLLFHYYDKDFNNEADTPDNFQSRRPNTSFCFLDIRSPGLGDTAMYLCATSRGQPGLAGGSYNEQFFGPGTRLTVL.

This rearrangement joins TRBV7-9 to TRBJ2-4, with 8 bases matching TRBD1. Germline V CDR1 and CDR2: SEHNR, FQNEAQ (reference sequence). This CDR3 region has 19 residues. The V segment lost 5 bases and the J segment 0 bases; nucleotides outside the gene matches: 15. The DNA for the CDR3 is TGTGCCAGCAGCCATACCCTAATCGACAGGGGTATAGCCAAAAACATTCAGTACTTC. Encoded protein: CASSHTLIDRGIAKNIQYF.

Here the CDR3 reads CASSSRASGANVLTF. Written as DNA, the CDR3 is TGTGCCTCTTCTTCCAGGGCCTCTGGGGCCAACGTCCTGACTTTC. The V call is TRBV19, the J call TRBJ2-6; possible D gene TRBD1, 5 bases. Germline V lookup: CDR1 LNHDA, CDR2 SQIVND (reference sequence). CDR3 length equals 15 residues. Trimming stripped 11 bases from V and 0 bases from J, with 14 bases between.

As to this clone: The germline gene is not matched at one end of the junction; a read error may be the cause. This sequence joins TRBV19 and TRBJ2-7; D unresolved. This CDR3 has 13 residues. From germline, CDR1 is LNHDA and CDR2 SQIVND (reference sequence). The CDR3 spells CASCFLGSSEQYF. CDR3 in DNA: TGTGCCAGTTGTTTTTTGGGGTCCTCCGAGCAGTACTTC.

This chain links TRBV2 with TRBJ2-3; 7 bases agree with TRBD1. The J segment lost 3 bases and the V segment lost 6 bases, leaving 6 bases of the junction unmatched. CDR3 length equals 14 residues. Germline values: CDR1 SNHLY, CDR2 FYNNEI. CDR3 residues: CASRQGMSTDTQYF. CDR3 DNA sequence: TGTGCCAGCAGACAGGGGATGAGTACAGATACGCAGTATTTT.

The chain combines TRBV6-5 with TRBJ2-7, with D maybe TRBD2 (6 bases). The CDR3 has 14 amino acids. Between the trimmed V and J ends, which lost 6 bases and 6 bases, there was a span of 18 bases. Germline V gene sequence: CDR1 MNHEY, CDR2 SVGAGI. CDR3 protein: CASSLAGSNPEQYF. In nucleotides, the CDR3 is TGTGCCAGCAGCCTTGCCGGGAGCAACCCCGAGCAGTACTTC.

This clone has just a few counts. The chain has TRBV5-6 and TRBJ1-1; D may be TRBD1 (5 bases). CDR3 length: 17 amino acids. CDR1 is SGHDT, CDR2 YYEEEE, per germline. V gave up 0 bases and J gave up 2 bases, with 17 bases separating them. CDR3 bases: TGTGCCAGCAGCTTGGGACAGACAACGATCAGCAACACTGAAGCTTTCTTT. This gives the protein CASSLGQTTISNTEAFF. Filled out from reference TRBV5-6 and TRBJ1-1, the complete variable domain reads DAGVTQSPTHLIKTRGQQVTLRCSPKSGHDTVSWYQQALGQGPQFIFQYYEEEERQRGNFPDRFSGHQFPNYSSELNVNALLLGDSALYLCASSLGQTTISNTEAFFGQGTRLTVV.

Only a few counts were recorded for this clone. In DNA, the CDR3 is TGTGCCAGCAGCTTAGATACAGGTCGGGCTAACTATGGCTACACCTTC. Translation: CASSLDTGRANYGYTF. The chain joins TRBV7-2 to TRBJ1-2; D may be TRBD1 (5 bases). CDR1 SGHTA and CDR2 FQGNSA come from the germline V gene. The V gene lost 1 base and the J gene lost 0 bases, with 12 bases spanning the gap. This CDR3 is built from 16 residues.

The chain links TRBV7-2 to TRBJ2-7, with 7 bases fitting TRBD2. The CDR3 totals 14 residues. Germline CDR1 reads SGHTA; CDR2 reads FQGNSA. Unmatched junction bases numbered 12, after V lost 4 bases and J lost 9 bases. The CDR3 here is CASSSGTIPQRQYF. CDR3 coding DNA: TGTGCCAGCAGCTCCGGGACTATCCCCCAACGGCAGTACTTC. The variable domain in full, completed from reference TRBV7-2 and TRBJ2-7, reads GAGVSQSPSNKVTEKGKDVELRCDPISGHTALYWYRQSLGQGLEFLIYFQGNSAPDKSGLPSDRFSAERTGGSVSTLTIQRTQQEDSAVYLCASSSGTIPQRQYFGPGTRLTVT.

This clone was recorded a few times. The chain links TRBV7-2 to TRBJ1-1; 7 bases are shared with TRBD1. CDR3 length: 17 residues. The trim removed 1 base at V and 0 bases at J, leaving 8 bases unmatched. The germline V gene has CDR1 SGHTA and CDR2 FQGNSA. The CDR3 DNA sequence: TGTGCCAGCAGCTTAGATGTAGGGGGCCCCTTGAACACTGAAGCTTTCTTT. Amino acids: CASSLDVGGPLNTEAFF.

The CDR3 nucleotides read TGTGCCAGCAGCTTCTTGCAGGGCACCGGGGAGCTGTTTTTT. Its protein product is CASSFLQGTGELFF. This sequence joins TRBV5-6 and TRBJ2-2; D perhaps matches TRBD1 (5 bases). V was cut by 2 bases and J by 4 bases, with 9 bases left in between. The CDR3 is 14 residues long. CDR1 and CDR2 (germline): SGHDT, YYEEEE.

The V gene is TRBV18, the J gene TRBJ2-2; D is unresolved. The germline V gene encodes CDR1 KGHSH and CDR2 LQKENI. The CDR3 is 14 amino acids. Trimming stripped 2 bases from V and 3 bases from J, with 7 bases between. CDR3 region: CASSPVRDTGELFF. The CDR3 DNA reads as TGTGCCAGCTCACCAGTCCGGGACACCGGGGAGCTGTTTTTT.

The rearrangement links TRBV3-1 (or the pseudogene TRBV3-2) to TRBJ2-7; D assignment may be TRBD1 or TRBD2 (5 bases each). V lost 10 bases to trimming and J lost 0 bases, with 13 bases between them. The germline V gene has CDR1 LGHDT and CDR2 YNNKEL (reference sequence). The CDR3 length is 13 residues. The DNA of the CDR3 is TGTGCCACGTACTGGGGGAGCTCCTACGAGCAGTACTTC. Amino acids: CATYWGSSYEQYF.

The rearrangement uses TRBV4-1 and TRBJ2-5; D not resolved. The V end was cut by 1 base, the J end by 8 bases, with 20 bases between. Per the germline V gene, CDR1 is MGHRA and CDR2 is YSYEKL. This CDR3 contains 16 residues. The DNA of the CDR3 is TGCGCCAGCAGCCAAGTGGCTCACAGCCTAAGAGAAACCCAGTACTTC. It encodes CASSQVAHSLRETQYF.

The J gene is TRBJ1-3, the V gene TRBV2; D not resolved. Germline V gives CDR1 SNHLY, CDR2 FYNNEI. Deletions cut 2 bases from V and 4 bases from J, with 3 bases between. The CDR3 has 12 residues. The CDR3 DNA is TGTGCCAGCAGTGAAATGGGAAACACCATATATTTT. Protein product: CASSEMGNTIYF.

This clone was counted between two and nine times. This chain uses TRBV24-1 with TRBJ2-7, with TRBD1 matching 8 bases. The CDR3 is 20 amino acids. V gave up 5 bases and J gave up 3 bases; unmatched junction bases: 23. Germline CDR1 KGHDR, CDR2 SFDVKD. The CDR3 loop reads CATSAEKDRDTPLLFYEQYF. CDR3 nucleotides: TGTGCCACCAGTGCCGAAAAGGACAGGGACACTCCCCTATTATTCTACGAGCAGTACTTC.

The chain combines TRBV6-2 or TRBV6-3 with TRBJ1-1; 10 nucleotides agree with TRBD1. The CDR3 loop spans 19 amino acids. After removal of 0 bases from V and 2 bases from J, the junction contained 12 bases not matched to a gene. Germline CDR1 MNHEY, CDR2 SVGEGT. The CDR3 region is CASSYSLGTGEAFNTEAFF. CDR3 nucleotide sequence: TGTGCCAGCAGTTACTCCCTCGGGACAGGGGAGGCTTTTAACACTGAAGCTTTCTTT.

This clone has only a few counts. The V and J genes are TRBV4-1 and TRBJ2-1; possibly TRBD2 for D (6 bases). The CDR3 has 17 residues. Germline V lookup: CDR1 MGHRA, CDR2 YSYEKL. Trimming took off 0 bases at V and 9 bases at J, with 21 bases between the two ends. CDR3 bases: TGCGCCAGCAGCCAAGACTTACGGAGGGCCGACTCCCGTGAGCAGTTCTTC. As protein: CASSQDLRRADSREQFF.

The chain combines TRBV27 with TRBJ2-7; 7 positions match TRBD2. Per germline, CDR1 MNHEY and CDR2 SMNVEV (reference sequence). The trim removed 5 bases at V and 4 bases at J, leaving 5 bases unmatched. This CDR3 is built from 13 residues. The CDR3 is CASSRTSLYEQYF. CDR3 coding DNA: TGTGCCAGCAGTCGGACTAGTTTATACGAGCAGTACTTC.

The CDR3, as DNA: TGCGCCAGCAGCCCTACGGGCAATGAGCAGTTCTTC. The encoded protein is CASSPTGNEQFF. The rearrangement links TRBV5-1 to TRBJ2-1, with D hard to call. In germline, CDR1 is SGHRS, CDR2 YFSETQ. CDR3 length: 12 amino acids. V lost 4 bases and J 6 bases, leaving 8 bases between the germline ends.

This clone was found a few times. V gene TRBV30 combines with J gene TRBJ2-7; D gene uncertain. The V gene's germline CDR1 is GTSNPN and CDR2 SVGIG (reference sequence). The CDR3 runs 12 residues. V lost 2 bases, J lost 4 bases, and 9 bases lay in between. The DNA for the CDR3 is TGTGCCTGGAGTCCCCTTGGGTACGAGCAGTACTTC. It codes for CAWSPLGYEQYF.

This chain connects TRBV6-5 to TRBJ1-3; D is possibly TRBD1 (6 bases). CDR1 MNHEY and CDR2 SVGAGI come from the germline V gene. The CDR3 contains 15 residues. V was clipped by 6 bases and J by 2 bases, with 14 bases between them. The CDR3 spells CASSADRLAGNTIYF. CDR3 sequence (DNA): TGTGCCAGCAGCGCCGACAGGTTAGCTGGAAACACCATATATTTT.

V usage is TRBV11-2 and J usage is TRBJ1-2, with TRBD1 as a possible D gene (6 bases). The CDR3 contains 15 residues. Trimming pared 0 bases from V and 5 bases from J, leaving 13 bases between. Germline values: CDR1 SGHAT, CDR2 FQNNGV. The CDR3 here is CASSLDRRGQYGYTF. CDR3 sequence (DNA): TGTGCCAGCAGCTTAGATCGCAGGGGCCAGTATGGCTACACCTTC.

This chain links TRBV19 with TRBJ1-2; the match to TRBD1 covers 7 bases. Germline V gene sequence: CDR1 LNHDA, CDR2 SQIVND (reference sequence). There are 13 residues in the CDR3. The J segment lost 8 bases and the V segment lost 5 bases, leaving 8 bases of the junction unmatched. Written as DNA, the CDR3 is TGTGCCAGTAGTGACAGGGACGGTCGAGGCTACACCTTC. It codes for CASSDRDGRGYTF.

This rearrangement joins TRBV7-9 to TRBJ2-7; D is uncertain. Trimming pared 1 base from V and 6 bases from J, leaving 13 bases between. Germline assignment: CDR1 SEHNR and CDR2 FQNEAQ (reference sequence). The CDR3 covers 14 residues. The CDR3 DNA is TGTGCCAGCAGCTTAGGGGAACCCTTCGGCGAGCAGTACTTC. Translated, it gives CASSLGEPFGEQYF. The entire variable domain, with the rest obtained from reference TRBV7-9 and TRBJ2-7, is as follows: DTGVSQNPRHKITKRGQNVTFRCDPISEHNRLYWYRQTLGQGPEFLTYFQNEAQLEKSRLLSDRFSAERPKGSFSTLEIQRTEQGDSAMYLCASSLGEPFGEQYFGPGTRLTVT.

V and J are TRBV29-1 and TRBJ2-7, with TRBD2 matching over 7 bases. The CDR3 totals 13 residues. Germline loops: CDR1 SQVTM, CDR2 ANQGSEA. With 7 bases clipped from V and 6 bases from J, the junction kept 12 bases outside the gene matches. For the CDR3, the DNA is TGCAGCGCCCACCGGACTCCGGGGGGCGAGCAGTACTTC. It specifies CSAHRTPGGEQYF.

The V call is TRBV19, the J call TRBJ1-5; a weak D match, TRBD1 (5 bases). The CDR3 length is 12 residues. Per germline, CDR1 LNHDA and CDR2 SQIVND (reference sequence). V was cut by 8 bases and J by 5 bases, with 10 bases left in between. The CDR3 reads CASGANYQPQHF. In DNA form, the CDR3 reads TGTGCCAGTGGGGCTAACTATCAGCCCCAGCATTTT.